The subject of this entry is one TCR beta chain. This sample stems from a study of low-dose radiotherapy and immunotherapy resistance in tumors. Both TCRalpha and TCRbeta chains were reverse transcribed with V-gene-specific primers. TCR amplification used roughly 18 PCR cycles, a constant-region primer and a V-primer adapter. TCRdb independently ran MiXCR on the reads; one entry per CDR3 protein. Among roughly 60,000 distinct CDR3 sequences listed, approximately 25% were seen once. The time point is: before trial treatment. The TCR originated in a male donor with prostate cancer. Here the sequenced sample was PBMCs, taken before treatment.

CDR3 bases: TGTGCCAGCATCTACGCGCTACCTTCCTACGAGCAGTACTTC. Its translation: CASIYALPSYEQYF. The chain recombines TRBV6-2 or TRBV6-3 with TRBJ2-7; D not resolved. Germline V gives CDR1 MNHEY, CDR2 SVGEGT. With 7 bases removed from V and 1 base from J, the gap between germline ends came to 14 bases. CDR3 length equals 14 residues.